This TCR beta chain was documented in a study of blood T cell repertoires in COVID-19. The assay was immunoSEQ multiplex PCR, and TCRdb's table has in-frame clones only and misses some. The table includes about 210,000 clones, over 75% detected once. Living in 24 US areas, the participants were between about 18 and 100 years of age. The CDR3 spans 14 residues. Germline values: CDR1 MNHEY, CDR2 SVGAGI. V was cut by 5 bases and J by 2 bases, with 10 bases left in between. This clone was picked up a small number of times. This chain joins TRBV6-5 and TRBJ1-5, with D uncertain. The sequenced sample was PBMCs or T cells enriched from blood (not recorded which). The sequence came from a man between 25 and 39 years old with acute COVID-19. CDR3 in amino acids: CASSLIPRNQPQHF. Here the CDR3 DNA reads TGTGCCAGCAGTCTTATCCCCCGCAATCAGCCCCAGCATTTT.